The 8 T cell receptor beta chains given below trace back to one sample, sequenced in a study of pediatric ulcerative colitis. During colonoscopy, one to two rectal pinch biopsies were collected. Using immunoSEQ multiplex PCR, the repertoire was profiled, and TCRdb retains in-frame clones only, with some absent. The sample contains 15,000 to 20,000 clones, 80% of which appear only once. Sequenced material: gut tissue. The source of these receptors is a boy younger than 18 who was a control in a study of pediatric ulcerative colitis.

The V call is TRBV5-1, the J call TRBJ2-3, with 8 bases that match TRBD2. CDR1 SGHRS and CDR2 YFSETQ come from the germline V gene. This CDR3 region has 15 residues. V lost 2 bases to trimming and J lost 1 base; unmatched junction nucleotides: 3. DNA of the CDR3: TGCGCCAGCAGCTTAGCGGGAGTGGGCACAGATACGCAGTATTTT. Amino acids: CASSLAGVGTDTQYF.

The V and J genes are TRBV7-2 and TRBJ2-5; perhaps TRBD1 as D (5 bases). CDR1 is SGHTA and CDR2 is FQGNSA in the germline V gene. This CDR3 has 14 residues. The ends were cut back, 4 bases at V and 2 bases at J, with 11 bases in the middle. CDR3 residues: CASSYSRTQETQYF. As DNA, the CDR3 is TGTGCCAGCAGCTACTCTAGGACACAAGAGACCCAGTACTTC. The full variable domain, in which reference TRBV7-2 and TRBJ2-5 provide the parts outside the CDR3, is GAGVSQSPSNKVTEKGKDVELRCDPISGHTALYWYRQSLGQGLEFLIYFQGNSAPDKSGLPSDRFSAERTGGSVSTLTIQRTQQEDSAVYLCASSYSRTQETQYFGPGTRLLVL.

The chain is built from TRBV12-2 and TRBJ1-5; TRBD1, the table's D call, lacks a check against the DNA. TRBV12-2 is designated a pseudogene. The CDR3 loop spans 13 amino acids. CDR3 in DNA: TGTGCAAGTCGCATACAGGGCTCTCAGCCCCAGCATTTT. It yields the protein CASRIQGSQPQHF.

CDR3 protein: CSVELAQAKGLIQRRTEAFF. CDR3 sequence (DNA): TGCAGCGTTGAGCTTGCACAGGCAAAGGGCCTGATACAGAGGCGCACTGAAGCTTTCTTT. The genes are TRBV29-1 and TRBJ1-1; D is perhaps TRBD1 (5 bases). The ends were cut back, 3 bases at V and 4 bases at J, with 33 bases in the middle. CDR3 length: 20 amino acids. Germline CDR1 and CDR2: SQVTM and ANQGSEA.

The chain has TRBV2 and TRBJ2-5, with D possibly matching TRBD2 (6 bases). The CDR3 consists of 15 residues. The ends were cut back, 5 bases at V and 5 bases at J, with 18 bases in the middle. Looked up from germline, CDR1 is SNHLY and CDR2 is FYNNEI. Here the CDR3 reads CASSNSRGGVETQYF. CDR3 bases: TGTGCCAGCAGTAATAGTCGGGGCGGGGTTGAGACCCAGTACTTC.

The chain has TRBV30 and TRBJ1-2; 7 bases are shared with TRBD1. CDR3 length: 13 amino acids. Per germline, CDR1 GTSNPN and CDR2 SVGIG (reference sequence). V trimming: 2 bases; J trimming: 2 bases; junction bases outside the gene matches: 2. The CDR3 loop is CAWSLTGNYGYTF. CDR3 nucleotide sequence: TGTGCCTGGAGTTTGACAGGGAACTATGGCTACACCTTC.

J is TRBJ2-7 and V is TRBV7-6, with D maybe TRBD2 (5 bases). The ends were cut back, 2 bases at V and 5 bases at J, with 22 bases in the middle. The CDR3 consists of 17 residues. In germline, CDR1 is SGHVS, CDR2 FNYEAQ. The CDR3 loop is CASSLFVQEDLSDEQYF. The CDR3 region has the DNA TGTGCCAGCAGCTTATTCGTTCAGGAGGACCTATCCGACGAGCAGTACTTC.

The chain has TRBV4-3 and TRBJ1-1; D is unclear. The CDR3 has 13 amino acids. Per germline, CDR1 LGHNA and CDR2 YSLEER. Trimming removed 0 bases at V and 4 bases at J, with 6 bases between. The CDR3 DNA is TGCGCCAGCAGCCAAGACGGATTCACTGAAGCTTTCTTT. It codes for CASSQDGFTEAFF.